Shown below are 10 T cell receptor beta chains from a single sample sequenced in a study of CXCR3-negative and CXCR3-positive naive CD8 T cells. The study made its TRB cDNA libraries by 5' RACE, adding UMI labels. Following a re-call of the 5' RACE reads, TCRdb has one entry per CDR3 protein and lacks DNA. In total, the table holds approximately 56,000 distinct CDR3 sequences. Material: naive CXCR3- CD8+ T cells from blood. Described subset: CD45RO-CCR7+CD27+CD95- naive CD8+ T cells lacking CXCR3 (TNR3-). The receptor set was obtained from a human donor in good health. Some clones in this sample may be carry-over from other donors' samples.

CDR3 in amino acids: CASSDRDRDYNEQFF. The rearrangement joins TRBV2 to TRBJ2-1; TCRdb selects TRBD1, and the lack of DNA leaves this call unchecked. Per the germline V gene, CDR1 is SNHLY and CDR2 is FYNNEI. This CDR3 region has 15 residues.

The chain is built from TRBV5-1 and TRBJ2-3; TCRdb picks TRBD2, but there is no DNA to check that call. CDR3 size: 15 residues. The V gene's germline CDR1 is SGHRS and CDR2 YFSETQ. The CDR3 is CASSLKLAVLDTQYF.

The V gene is TRBV3-1, the J gene TRBJ2-3. This CDR3 region has 12 residues. CDR1 and CDR2 from the germline V gene are LGHDT and YNNKEL (reference sequence). CDR3 protein: CASSQYLDTQYF.

This chain uses TRBV5-6 with TRBJ2-7. Germline V gene data show CDR1 as SGHDT and CDR2 as YYEEEE. The CDR3 sequence is 13 residues long. The CDR3 loop is CASSLGSTYEQYF.

The rearrangement links TRBV9 to TRBJ2-7; TCRdb's assignment of TRBD2 cannot be checked, as there is no DNA. Germline V gene sequence: CDR1 SGDLS, CDR2 YYNGEE. The CDR3 extends over 15 amino acids. The CDR3 protein is CASSSTSGPTHEQYF.

J is TRBJ1-1 and V is TRBV7-2; the TCRdb D gene call, TRBD1, has no DNA to confirm it. The CDR3 runs to 14 residues. The V gene's germline CDR1 is SGHTA and CDR2 FQGNSA. CDR3 in amino acids: CASSPYLGDTEAFF.

V and J are TRBV30 and TRBJ2-7; there is no DNA to check the TCRdb D call of TRBD1. The CDR3 is 15 residues long. CDR1 and CDR2 (germline): GTSNPN, SVGIG (reference sequence). CDR3 in amino acids: CAWSIGTGTPYEQYF.

V is TRBV4-1 and J is TRBJ1-1. CDR1 and CDR2 (germline): MGHRA, YSYEKL. This CDR3 has 14 residues. CDR3: CASSQAGGGTEAFF.

This chain links TRBV6-5 with TRBJ1-5; checking the TCRdb D call of TRBD1 is not possible without DNA. CDR1 is MNHEY, CDR2 SVGAGI, per germline. This CDR3 region has 16 residues. The CDR3 loop reads CASSPGQGEVWQPQHF.

The chain combines TRBV29-1 with TRBJ2-7; TCRdb indicates TRBD1, and absent DNA this call remains unverified. Germline V lookup: CDR1 SQVTM, CDR2 ANQGSEA. This CDR3 has 13 amino acids. The CDR3 sequence is CSVHPGQGYEQYF.